This record concerns one T cell receptor beta chain sequence. Study processing details: By means of reference gene primer amplification, nucleated cell counts were estimated. Assay used: immunoSEQ multiplex PCR; TCRdb lists only in-frame clones, some missing. Clonal size and the V and J genes are those of that table, whereas D and trimming came from the DNA. Among 270,000 or so clones listed, over 75% were seen once. This entry is derived from a study of blood T cell repertoires in COVID-19. As for the study in general: Both acute and convalescent COVID-19 samples were obtained from the United States, Italy and Spain.

CDR1 and CDR2 (germline): GTSNPN, SVGIG (reference sequence). Trimming cost V 0 bases and J 1 base, with 6 bases left between them. The CDR3 is 13 amino acids. Sequencing used peripheral blood. This sequence joins TRBV30 and TRBJ1-1; D uncertain. The sequence came from a human donor in a cohort sampled during active COVID-19. CDR3 loop: CAWSVRGNTEAFF. In nucleotides, the CDR3 is TGTGCCTGGAGTGTACGAGGGAACACTGAAGCTTTCTTT.